This T cell receptor (beta chain) was recovered during a study of blood T cells in healthy people across ages. Germline CDR1 SEHNR, CDR2 FQNEAQ (reference sequence). This CDR3 is 14 amino acids long. The ends lost 4 bases at V and 2 bases at J; junction bases unmatched: 4. Through a sample-barcoded 5' primer and a J-beta primer mix, a second PCR was run for roughly 7 to 12 cycles. Each CDR3 protein is one row after TCRdb ran MiXCR on the 5' RACE reads. The table has 800,000 or so distinct CDR3 sequences, just under 25% seen once. This sample was also put to use in a study of T cells of mothers and their children.

The receptor was isolated from a boy younger than 18 in good health. V is TRBV7-9 and J is TRBJ2-5; 7 positions match TRBD1. The sequenced material came from blood. The CDR3 sequence: CASSSTGAQETQYF. In nucleotides, the CDR3 is TGTGCCAGCAGCTCAACAGGGGCACAAGAGACCCAGTACTTC.